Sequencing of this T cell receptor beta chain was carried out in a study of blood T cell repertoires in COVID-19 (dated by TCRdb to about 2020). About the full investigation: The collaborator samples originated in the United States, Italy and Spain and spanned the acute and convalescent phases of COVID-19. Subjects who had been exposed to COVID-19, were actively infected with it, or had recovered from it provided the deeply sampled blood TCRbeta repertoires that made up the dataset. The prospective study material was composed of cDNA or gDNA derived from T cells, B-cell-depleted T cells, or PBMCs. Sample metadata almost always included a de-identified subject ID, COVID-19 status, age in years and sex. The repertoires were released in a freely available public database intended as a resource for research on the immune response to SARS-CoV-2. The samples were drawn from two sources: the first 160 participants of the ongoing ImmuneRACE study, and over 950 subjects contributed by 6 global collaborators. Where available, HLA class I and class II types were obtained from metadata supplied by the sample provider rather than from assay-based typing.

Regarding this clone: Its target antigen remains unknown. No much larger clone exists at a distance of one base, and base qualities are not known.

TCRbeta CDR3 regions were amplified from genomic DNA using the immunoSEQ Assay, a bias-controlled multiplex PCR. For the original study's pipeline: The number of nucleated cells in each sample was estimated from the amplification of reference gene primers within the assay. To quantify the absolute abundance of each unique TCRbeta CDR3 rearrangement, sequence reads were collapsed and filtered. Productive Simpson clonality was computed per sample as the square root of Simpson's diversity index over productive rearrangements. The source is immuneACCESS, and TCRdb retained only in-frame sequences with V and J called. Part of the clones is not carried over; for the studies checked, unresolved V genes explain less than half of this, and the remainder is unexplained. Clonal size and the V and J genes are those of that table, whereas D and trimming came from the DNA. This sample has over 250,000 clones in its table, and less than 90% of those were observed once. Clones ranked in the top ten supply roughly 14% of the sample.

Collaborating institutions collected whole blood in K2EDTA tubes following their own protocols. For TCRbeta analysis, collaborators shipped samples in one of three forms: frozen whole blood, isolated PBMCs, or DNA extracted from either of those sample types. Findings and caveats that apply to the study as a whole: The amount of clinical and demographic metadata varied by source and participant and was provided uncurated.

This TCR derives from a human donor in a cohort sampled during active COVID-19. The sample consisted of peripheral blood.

This receptor has the CDR3 CASTNGDRRNQPQHF. The DNA is TGTGCCAGTACCAATGGGGACAGGCGGAATCAGCCCCAGCATTTT. The chain is encoded by TRBV19 joined to TRBJ1-5, with 8 bases aligning to TRBD1. The CDR3 has 15 amino acids, counting the end cysteine and phenylalanine. This entry keeps only the CDR3 DNA: 45 bases, framed from base 1. CDR1 and CDR2, per the germline V gene (reference sequence), are LNHDA and SQIVND. For this chain, trimming is 7 bases at the V end and 4 bases at the J end, and the number of junction bases without a gene match is 9.